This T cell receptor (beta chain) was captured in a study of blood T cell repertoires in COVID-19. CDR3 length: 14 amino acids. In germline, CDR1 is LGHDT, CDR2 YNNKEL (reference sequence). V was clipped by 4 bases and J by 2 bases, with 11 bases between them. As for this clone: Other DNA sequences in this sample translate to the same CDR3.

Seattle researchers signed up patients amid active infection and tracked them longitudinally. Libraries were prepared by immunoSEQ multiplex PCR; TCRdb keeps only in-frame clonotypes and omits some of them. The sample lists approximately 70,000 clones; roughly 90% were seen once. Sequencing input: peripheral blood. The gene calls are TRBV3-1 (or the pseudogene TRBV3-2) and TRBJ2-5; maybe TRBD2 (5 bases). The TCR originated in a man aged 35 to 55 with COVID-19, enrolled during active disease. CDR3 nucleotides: TGTGCCAGCAGCCTAGACTATAGTCAAGAGACCCAGTACTTC. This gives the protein CASSLDYSQETQYF.